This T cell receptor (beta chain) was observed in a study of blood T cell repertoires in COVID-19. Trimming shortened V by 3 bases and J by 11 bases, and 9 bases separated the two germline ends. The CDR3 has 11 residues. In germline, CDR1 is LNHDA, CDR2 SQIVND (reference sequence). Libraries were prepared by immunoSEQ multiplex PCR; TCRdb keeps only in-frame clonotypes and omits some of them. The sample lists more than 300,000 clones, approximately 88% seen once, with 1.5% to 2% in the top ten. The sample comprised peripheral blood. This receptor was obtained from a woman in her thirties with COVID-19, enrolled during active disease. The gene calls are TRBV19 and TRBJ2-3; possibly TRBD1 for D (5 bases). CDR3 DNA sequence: TGTGCCAGTAGTATTCAGGGAAGGCAGTATTTT. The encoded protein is CASSIQGRQYF.